These 6 T cell receptor beta chains share one sample of origin, sequenced in a study of PD-1 blockade in classical Hodgkin lymphoma. As for time point: cycle 4 day 1 (C4D1), after 5 to 7 weeks of nivolumab. With no exception, relapse followed autologous stem cell transplantation in all patients, and brentuximab vedotin exposure varied. Using magnetic negative selection, the CD4+ T cells were separated out of thawed PBMCs. The assay was immunoSEQ multiplex PCR, and TCRdb's table has in-frame clones only and misses some. The repertoire includes 25,000 to 30,000 clones, about 82% of them detected once, and about 0.62% sits in the top ten. This specimen was CD4+ T cells from blood, taken before the fourth cycle of nivolumab. Receptors were obtained from a human donor with classical Hodgkin lymphoma.

The rearrangement joins TRBV19 to TRBJ2-2, with D maybe TRBD2 (5 bases). This CDR3 is built from 13 residues. Per germline, CDR1 LNHDA and CDR2 SQIVND (reference sequence). Trimming took 7 bases from V and 8 from J, leaving 14 bases between them. DNA for the CDR3: TGTGCCAGTACCCGGGATTATTTGGGGGAGCTGTTTTTT. Amino acid sequence: CASTRDYLGELFF.

The gene calls are TRBV6-6 and TRBJ2-7, with a tentative D call TRBD2 (6 bases). Germline CDR1 is MNHNY and CDR2 is SVGAGI (reference sequence). This CDR3 is 14 amino acids long. Trimming removed 2 bases from V and 2 bases from J, with 10 bases in between. The CDR3 region has the DNA TGTGCCAGCAGTTACCGGGGCGGGACCTACGAGCAGTACTTC. It codes for CASSYRGGTYEQYF.

The chain is built from TRBV23-1 and TRBJ2-4; D may be TRBD1 (5 bases). TRBV23-1 is an ORF, and what it does is uncertain. The ends were cut back, 6 bases at V and 0 bases at J, with 9 bases in the middle. The CDR3 extends over 14 amino acids. CDR3 nucleotide sequence: TGCGCCAGCAGACAGGTCGCAGCCAAAAACATTCAGTACTTC. Amino acids: CASRQVAAKNIQYF.

The rearrangement uses TRBV6-5 and TRBJ1-1; 7 bases are a match to TRBD1. The CDR3 has 14 amino acids. The V gene end was trimmed by 5 bases and the J gene end by 6 bases; junction bases not matched to a gene: 9. The germline CDR1 and CDR2 sequences are MNHEY and SVGAGI. The CDR3 DNA is TGTGCCAGCAGTGAGACAGGGTCAGTGCCTGAAGCTTTCTTT. Translated: CASSETGSVPEAFF.

This clone appeared a single time. The V and J genes are TRBV19 and TRBJ2-7; D gene unclear. This CDR3 region has 13 residues. Germline V gene lookup returns CDR1 LNHDA and CDR2 SQIVND (reference sequence). V lost 5 bases to trimming and J lost 4 bases, with 12 bases between them. The chain's CDR3 is CASSPNYGYEQYF. The DNA of the CDR3 is TGTGCCAGTAGTCCCAATTATGGATACGAGCAGTACTTC.

The CDR3 DNA reads as TGCGCCAGCAGCCCCCAGGGTTTCAATCAGCCCCAGCATTTT. It specifies CASSPQGFNQPQHF. The rearrangement joins TRBV5-1 to TRBJ1-5; perhaps TRBD1 as D (5 bases). Germline loops: CDR1 SGHRS, CDR2 YFSETQ. The CDR3 consists of 14 residues. The ends were cut back, 4 bases at V and 3 bases at J, with 11 bases in the middle.